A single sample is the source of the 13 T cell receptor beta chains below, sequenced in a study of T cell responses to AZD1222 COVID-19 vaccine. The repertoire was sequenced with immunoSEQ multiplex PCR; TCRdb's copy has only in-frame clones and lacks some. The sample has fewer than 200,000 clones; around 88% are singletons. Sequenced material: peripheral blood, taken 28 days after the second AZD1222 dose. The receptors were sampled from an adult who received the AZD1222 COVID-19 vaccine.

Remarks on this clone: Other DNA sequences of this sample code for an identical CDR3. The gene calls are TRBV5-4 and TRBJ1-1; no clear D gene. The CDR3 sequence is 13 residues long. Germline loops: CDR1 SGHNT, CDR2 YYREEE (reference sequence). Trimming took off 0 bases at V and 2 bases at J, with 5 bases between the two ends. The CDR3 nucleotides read TGTGCCAGCAGCTTGGTCAGCAACACTGAAGCTTTCTTT. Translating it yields CASSLVSNTEAFF.

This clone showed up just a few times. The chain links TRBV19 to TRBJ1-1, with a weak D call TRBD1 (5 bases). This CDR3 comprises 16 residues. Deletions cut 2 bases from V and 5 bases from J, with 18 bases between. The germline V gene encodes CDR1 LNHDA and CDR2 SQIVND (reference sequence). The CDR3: CASSIRGTPRRTEAFF. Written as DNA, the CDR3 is TGTGCCAGTAGTATACGAGGGACCCCCCGGAGGACTGAAGCTTTCTTT.

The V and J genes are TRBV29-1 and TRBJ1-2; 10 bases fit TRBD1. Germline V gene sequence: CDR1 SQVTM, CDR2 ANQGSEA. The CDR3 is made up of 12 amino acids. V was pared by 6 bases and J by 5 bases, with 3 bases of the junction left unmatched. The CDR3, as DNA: TGCAGCGTCGAGGGACAGGGGTATGGCTACACCTTC. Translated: CSVEGQGYGYTF.

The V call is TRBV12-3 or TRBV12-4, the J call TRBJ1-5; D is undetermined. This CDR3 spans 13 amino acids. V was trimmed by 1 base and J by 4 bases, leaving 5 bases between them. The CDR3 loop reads CASSLDMNQPQHF. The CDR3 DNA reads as TGTGCCAGCAGTTTAGACATGAATCAGCCCCAGCATTTT.

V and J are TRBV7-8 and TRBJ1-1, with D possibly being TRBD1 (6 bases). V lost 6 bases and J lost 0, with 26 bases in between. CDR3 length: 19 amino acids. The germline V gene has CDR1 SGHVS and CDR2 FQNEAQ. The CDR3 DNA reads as TGTGCCAGCAGTCAATCCCGAGGAACAGGGACCGGTCTGAACACTGAAGCTTTCTTT. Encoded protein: CASSQSRGTGTGLNTEAFF.

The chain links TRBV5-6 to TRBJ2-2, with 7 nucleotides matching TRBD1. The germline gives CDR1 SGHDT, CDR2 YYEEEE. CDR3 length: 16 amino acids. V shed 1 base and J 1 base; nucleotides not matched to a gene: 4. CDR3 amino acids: CASSLRWTGNTGELFF. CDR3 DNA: TGTGCCAGCAGCTTGCGCTGGACAGGGAACACCGGGGAGCTGTTTTTT.

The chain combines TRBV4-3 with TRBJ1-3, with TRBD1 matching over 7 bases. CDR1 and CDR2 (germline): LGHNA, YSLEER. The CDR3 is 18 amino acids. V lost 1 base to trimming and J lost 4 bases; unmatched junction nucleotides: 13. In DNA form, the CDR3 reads TGCGCCAGCAGCCAAGTGCCCGATTCGACAGGGCGGGGAAACACCATATATTTT. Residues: CASSQVPDSTGRGNTIYF.

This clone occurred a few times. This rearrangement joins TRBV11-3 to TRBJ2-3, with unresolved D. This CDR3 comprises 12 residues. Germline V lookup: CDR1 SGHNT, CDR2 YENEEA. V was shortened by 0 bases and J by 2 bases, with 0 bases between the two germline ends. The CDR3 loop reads CASSLDTDTQYF. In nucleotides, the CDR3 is TGTGCCAGCAGCTTAGACACAGATACGCAGTATTTT.

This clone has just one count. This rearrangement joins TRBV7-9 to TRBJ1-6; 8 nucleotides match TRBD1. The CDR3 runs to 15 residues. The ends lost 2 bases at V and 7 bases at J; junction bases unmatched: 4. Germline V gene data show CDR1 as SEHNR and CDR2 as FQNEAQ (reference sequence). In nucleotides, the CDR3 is TGTGCCAGCAGCTTACGACAGGGGTGGAATTCACCCCTCCACTTT. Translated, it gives CASSLRQGWNSPLHF.

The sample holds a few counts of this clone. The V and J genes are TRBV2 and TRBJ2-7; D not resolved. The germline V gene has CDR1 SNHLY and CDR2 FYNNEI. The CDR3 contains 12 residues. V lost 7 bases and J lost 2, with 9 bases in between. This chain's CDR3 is CASMSSTYEQYF. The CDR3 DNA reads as TGTGCCAGCATGAGCAGCACCTACGAGCAGTACTTC.

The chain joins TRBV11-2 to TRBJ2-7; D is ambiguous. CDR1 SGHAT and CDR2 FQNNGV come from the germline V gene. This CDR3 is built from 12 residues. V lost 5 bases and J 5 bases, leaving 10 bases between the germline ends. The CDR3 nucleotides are TGTGCCAGCAGCCCAGTCGGCAACGAGCAGTACTTC. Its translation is CASSPVGNEQYF.

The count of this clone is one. The DNA of the CDR3 is TGTGCCACCAGCAGGGGTGGGGCGGGGGGATTACGCAATGAGCAGTTCTTC. Its translation is CATSRGGAGGLRNEQFF. The rearrangement links TRBV15 to TRBJ2-1; TRBD2 matches 8 bases. Looked up from germline, CDR1 is LNHNV and CDR2 is YYDKDF (reference sequence). The ends lost 3 bases at V and 6 bases at J; junction bases unmatched: 13. The CDR3 is 17 amino acids.

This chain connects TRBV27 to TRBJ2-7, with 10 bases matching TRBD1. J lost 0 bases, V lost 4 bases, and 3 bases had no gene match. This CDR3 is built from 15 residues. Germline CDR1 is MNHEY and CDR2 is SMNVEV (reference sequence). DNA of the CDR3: TGTGCCAGCAGTTGGGGACAGGGGCCCTCCTACGAGCAGTACTTC. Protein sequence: CASSWGQGPSYEQYF.